The 27 T cell receptor beta chains given below trace back to one sample, sequenced in a study of shared clonotypes between healthy human individuals. Profiling relied on immunoSEQ multiplex PCR, and the TCRdb table lists in-frame clones only, not all of them. The sample consists of more than 2 million clones, almost 96% of them appearing once. Sequencing was carried out using naive CD4+ T cells sorted from blood. Subset defined: CD45RA+ positively selected. Receptor source: a man aged 18-30 years in good health.

This chain uses TRBV6-1 with TRBJ1-5; D not resolved. This CDR3 has 13 amino acids. The germline V gene encodes CDR1 MNHNS and CDR2 SASEGT. The CDR3 DNA reads as TGTACGGTCCAGGCCGTTAGCAATCAGCCCCAGCATTTT. This sequence encodes CTVQAVSNQPQHF.

This clone was detected only once. The chain joins TRBV2 to TRBJ1-4; weak D call: TRBD1 (5 bases). Trimming stripped 3 bases from V and 2 bases from J, with 10 bases between. The CDR3 length is 15 residues. The germline V gene has CDR1 SNHLY and CDR2 FYNNEI. The DNA for the CDR3 is TGTGCCAGCAGTGAGTTAGCAGGGACTAATGAAAAACTGTTTTTT. It translates to CASSELAGTNEKLFF.

Comments on this clone: This sample includes further DNA sequences coding for the same CDR3. This chain joins TRBV18 and TRBJ1-5; D gene ambiguous. The CDR3 has 14 residues. Germline V gene sequence: CDR1 KGHSH, CDR2 LQKENI. V was cut by 2 bases and J by 0 bases, with 5 bases left in between. CDR3 sequence: CASSPADSNQPQHF. CDR3 sequence (DNA): TGTGCCAGCTCACCAGCGGATAGCAATCAGCCCCAGCATTTT. The full variable domain, its missing parts supplied by reference TRBV18 and TRBJ1-5, is NAGVMQNPRHLVRRRGQEARLRCSPMKGHSHVYWYRQLPEEGLKFMVYLQKENIIDESGMPKERFSAEFPKEGPSILRIQQVVRGDSAAYFCASSPADSNQPQHFGDGTRLSIL.

V gene TRBV7-2 combines with J gene TRBJ1-2; D gene uncertain. V lost 3 bases and J 4 bases, leaving 9 bases between the germline ends. Germline V gives CDR1 SGHTA, CDR2 FQGNSA. The CDR3 length is 13 residues. The CDR3 here is CASSLLGSYGYTF. DNA for the CDR3: TGTGCCAGCAGCTTGTTAGGGAGCTATGGCTACACCTTC.

V is TRBV6-5 and J is TRBJ2-1; no firm D call. Germline V lookup: CDR1 MNHEY, CDR2 SVGAGI. The CDR3 is made up of 11 amino acids. Trimming took 4 bases from V and 7 from J, leaving 5 bases between them. The CDR3 DNA is TGTGCCAGCAGTTGGGTTAATGAGCAGTTCTTC. Translated, it gives CASSWVNEQFF.

The CDR3 here is CASSLGGAVSQETQYF. The CDR3 coding sequence is TGTGCCAGCAGCTTAGGTGGGGCAGTGTCCCAAGAGACCCAGTACTTC. The chain joins TRBV7-8 to TRBJ2-5; maybe TRBD1 (5 bases). The CDR3 is 16 amino acids. V was pared by 1 base and J by 1 base, with 13 bases between. Per germline, CDR1 SGHVS and CDR2 FQNEAQ.

V and J are TRBV30 and TRBJ1-6; no firm D call. Germline V gene data show CDR1 as GTSNPN and CDR2 as SVGIG (reference sequence). The CDR3 covers 15 residues. V lost 0 bases to trimming and J lost 7 bases, with 13 bases between them. The CDR3 sequence is CAWSVGGRLNSPLHF. As DNA, the CDR3 is TGTGCCTGGAGTGTAGGAGGACGGTTGAATTCACCCCTCCACTTT.

The V and J genes are TRBV4-3 and TRBJ1-6; D perhaps matches TRBD1 (5 bases). Germline loops: CDR1 LGHNA, CDR2 YSLEER. This CDR3 spans 15 amino acids. V lost 2 bases to trimming and J lost 7 bases, with 12 bases between them. The CDR3 spells CASSQSGGRNSPLHF. The CDR3 DNA is TGCGCCAGCAGCCAATCTGGGGGAAGGAATTCACCCCTCCACTTT.

The V gene is TRBV9, the J gene TRBJ2-6; D gene uncertain. Germline assignment: CDR1 SGDLS and CDR2 YYNGEE. The CDR3 spans 16 residues. Between the trimmed V and J ends, which lost 4 bases and 2 bases, there was a span of 13 bases. CDR3: CASSPEAGAGANVLTF. The CDR3 DNA follows: TGTGCCAGCAGCCCCGAGGCTGGCGCTGGGGCCAACGTCCTGACTTTC.

This chain uses TRBV30 with TRBJ2-2; the D is unclear. The CDR3 runs to 13 residues. The germline gives CDR1 GTSNPN, CDR2 SVGIG (reference sequence). V lost 5 bases, J lost 2 bases, and 9 bases lay in between. The CDR3 is CAWATDNTGELFF. DNA for the CDR3: TGTGCCTGGGCCACAGATAACACCGGGGAGCTGTTTTTT.

V usage is TRBV5-1 and J usage is TRBJ2-1, with D unresolved. The germline V gene has CDR1 SGHRS and CDR2 YFSETQ. V was pared by 4 bases and J by 8 bases, with 19 bases between. This CDR3 spans 15 amino acids. Written as DNA, the CDR3 is TGCGCCAGCAGCCGTGGGGTCCTCCCATTGTATGAGCAGTTCTTC. Translated, it gives CASSRGVLPLYEQFF.

V usage is TRBV12-5 and J usage is TRBJ1-1; no clear D gene. Germline V gene data show CDR1 as LGHNT and CDR2 as FRNRAP. The V end was cut by 1 base, the J end by 11 bases, with 11 bases between. This CDR3 spans 12 amino acids. The CDR3 DNA sequence: TGTGCTAGTGGTTTGGGCGGAATCGGGGCTTTCTTT. Residues: CASGLGGIGAFF.

The rearrangement joins TRBV7-2 to TRBJ2-5; a weak D match, TRBD2 (6 bases). CDR1 and CDR2 (germline): SGHTA, FQGNSA. This CDR3 comprises 11 residues. The V end lost 8 bases, the J end lost 5 bases, and 9 bases lay between the germline ends. CDR3 nucleotide sequence: TGTGCCAGCGCAGGGAGGGAGACCCAGTACTTC. This encodes CASAGRETQYF.

The rearrangement joins TRBV6-1 to TRBJ2-2, with TRBD1 matching over 8 bases. The V gene end was trimmed by 6 bases and the J gene end by 5 bases; junction bases not matched to a gene: 5. The V gene's germline CDR1 is MNHNS and CDR2 SASEGT. This CDR3 is 14 amino acids long. The CDR3 sequence is CASRAGTGTGELFF. The CDR3 DNA sequence: TGTGCCAGCAGGGCTGGGACAGGTACCGGGGAGCTGTTTTTT.

This rearrangement joins TRBV5-8 to TRBJ1-5, with a weak D call TRBD1 (5 bases). Trimming cost V 3 bases and J 2 bases, with 15 bases left between them. Germline-derived CDR1 and CDR2 are SGHTS and YDEGEE. This CDR3 has 16 amino acids. The CDR3 nucleotides are TGTGCCAGCAGCTGGAGAGGCGGGGGTGGCAATCAGCCCCAGCATTTT. Its translation is CASSWRGGGGNQPQHF. The complete variable domain, with remaining parts taken from reference TRBV5-8 and TRBJ1-5, reads EAGVTQSPTHLIKTRGQQATLRCSPISGHTSVYWYQQALGLGLQFLLWYDEGEERNRGNFPPRFSGRQFPNYSSELNVNALELEDSALYLCASSWRGGGGNQPQHFGDGTRLSIL.

A word on this clone: The same CDR3 also results from other DNA sequences found in this sample. This chain uses TRBV30 with TRBJ2-7; D is undetermined. Trimming cost V 0 bases and J 4 bases, with 4 bases left between them. In germline, CDR1 is GTSNPN, CDR2 SVGIG (reference sequence). The CDR3 runs 11 residues. In DNA, the CDR3 is TGTGCCTGGAGTGTACGATACGAGCAGTACTTC. It translates to CAWSVRYEQYF.

This chain uses TRBV30 with TRBJ1-5, with 10 nucleotides matching TRBD1. CDR1 GTSNPN and CDR2 SVGIG come from the germline V gene (reference sequence). The V and J ends lost 3 bases and 4 bases, in that order; junction bases with no gene match: 6. CDR3 length equals 15 residues. The CDR3 reads CAWRTGTGENQPQHF. The CDR3 bases are TGTGCCTGGAGAACCGGGACAGGGGAAAATCAGCCCCAGCATTTT.

This clone occurred once. The rearrangement links TRBV9 to TRBJ1-1; no clear D. The CDR3 loop spans 13 amino acids. V dropped 0 bases and J dropped 4 bases, with 7 bases sitting between them. The V gene's germline CDR1 is SGDLS and CDR2 YYNGEE. Here the CDR3 reads CASSVVPGTEAFF. Written as DNA, the CDR3 is TGTGCCAGCAGCGTAGTTCCCGGCACTGAAGCTTTCTTT.

This clone has just one count. The genes are TRBV15 and TRBJ2-5, with D hard to call. The CDR3 extends over 15 amino acids. Germline CDR1 and CDR2: LNHNV and YYDKDF (reference sequence). Trimming removed 0 bases from V and 5 bases from J, with 13 bases in between. The CDR3, as DNA: TGTGCCACCAGCAGAGATGTAGGGCCCTCGGAGACCCAGTACTTC. Amino acids: CATSRDVGPSETQYF.

J is TRBJ1-1 and V is TRBV9; 8 bases align to TRBD1. Losses at the gene ends were 3 bases for V and 1 base for J; bases not matched to a gene: 5. CDR3 length: 15 residues. CDR1 is SGDLS and CDR2 is YYNGEE in the germline V gene. This CDR3 reads CASSASGTGNTEAFF. CDR3 DNA sequence: TGTGCCAGCAGCGCCTCCGGGACAGGGAACACTGAAGCTTTCTTT.

The J gene is TRBJ1-2, the V gene TRBV4-1, with D hard to call. Germline loops: CDR1 MGHRA, CDR2 YSYEKL. This CDR3 has 15 amino acids. V shed 0 bases and J shed 6 bases, with 14 bases lying between them. Written as DNA, the CDR3 is TGCGCCAGCAGCCAAGAATATAGGGCAGGCGATGGCTACACCTTC. Translation: CASSQEYRAGDGYTF.

About this clone: The sample holds other DNA sequences that translate to the same CDR3. The chain is built from TRBV6-5 and TRBJ2-3, with D uncertain. V shed 6 bases and J shed 4 bases, with 8 bases lying between them. The germline CDR1 and CDR2 sequences are MNHEY and SVGAGI. The CDR3 is 12 residues long. CDR3 sequence: CASRRHPDTQYF. CDR3 sequence (DNA): TGTGCCAGCAGGAGACATCCAGATACGCAGTATTTT.

V usage is TRBV6-5 and J usage is TRBJ2-5; D is unresolved. V was clipped by 2 bases and J by 2 bases, with 9 bases between them. This CDR3 region has 14 residues. Germline loops: CDR1 MNHEY, CDR2 SVGAGI. The CDR3 here is CASSYTTMQETQYF. DNA for the CDR3: TGTGCCAGCAGTTACACGACGATGCAAGAGACCCAGTACTTC.

V gene TRBV4-3 combines with J gene TRBJ2-1; the D gene is possibly TRBD2 (6 bases). From germline, CDR1 is LGHNA and CDR2 YSLEER. The germline V and J ends were trimmed by 2 bases and 2 bases, with 13 bases remaining between them. This CDR3 spans 16 amino acids. CDR3 coding DNA: TGCGCCAGCAGCCAAAGAAATGGAGGGACCTACAATGAGCAGTTCTTC. As protein: CASSQRNGGTYNEQFF.

V is TRBV19 and J is TRBJ1-1, with D unresolved. The CDR3 runs 13 residues. V shed 5 bases and J shed 1 base, with 8 bases lying between them. The germline CDR1 and CDR2 sequences are LNHDA and SQIVND (reference sequence). CDR3: CASSEEGNTEAFF. CDR3 bases: TGTGCCAGTAGTGAGGAGGGGAACACTGAAGCTTTCTTT. The entire variable domain, with the rest obtained from reference TRBV19 and TRBJ1-1, is as follows: DGGITQSPKYLFRKEGQNVTLSCEQNLNHDAMYWYRQDPGQGLRLIYYSQIVNDFQKGDIAEGYSVSREKKESFPLTVTSAQKNPTAFYLCASSEEGNTEAFFGQGTRLTVV.

J is TRBJ2-1 and V is TRBV18; 8 nucleotides match TRBD2. This CDR3 has 16 residues. V dropped 9 bases and J dropped 3; count of bases not matched to a gene: 13. From germline, CDR1 is KGHSH and CDR2 LQKENI. CDR3 in amino acids: CASASLAGEHYNEQFF. DNA for the CDR3: TGTGCCAGTGCTTCCCTAGCGGGCGAGCACTACAATGAGCAGTTCTTC. The variable domain in full, with the rest retrieved from reference TRBV18 and TRBJ2-1, is NAGVMQNPRHLVRRRGQEARLRCSPMKGHSHVYWYRQLPEEGLKFMVYLQKENIIDESGMPKERFSAEFPKEGPSILRIQQVVRGDSAAYFCASASLAGEHYNEQFFGPGTRLTVL.

For this clone: Other DNA sequences in the same sample also yield this CDR3. The genes are TRBV10-3 and TRBJ2-5; no definite D call. The CDR3 is 11 amino acids. With 3 bases removed from V and 5 bases from J, the gap between germline ends came to 4 bases. Germline CDR1 ENHRY, CDR2 SYGVKD. The DNA of the CDR3 is TGTGCCATCAGTGATTACGAGACCCAGTACTTC. Translation: CAISDYETQYF.